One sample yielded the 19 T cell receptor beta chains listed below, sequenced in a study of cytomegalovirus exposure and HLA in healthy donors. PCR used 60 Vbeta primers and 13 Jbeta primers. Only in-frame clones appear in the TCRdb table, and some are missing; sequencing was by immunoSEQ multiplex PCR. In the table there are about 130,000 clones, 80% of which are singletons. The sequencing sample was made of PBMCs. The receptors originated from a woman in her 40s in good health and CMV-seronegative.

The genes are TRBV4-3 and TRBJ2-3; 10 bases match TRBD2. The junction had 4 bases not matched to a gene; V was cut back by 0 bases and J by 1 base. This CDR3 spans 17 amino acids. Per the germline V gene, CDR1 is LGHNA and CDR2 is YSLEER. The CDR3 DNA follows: TGCGCCAGCAGCCAAGATTGGAGCGGGAGGGGCACAGATACGCAGTATTTT. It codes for CASSQDWSGRGTDTQYF.

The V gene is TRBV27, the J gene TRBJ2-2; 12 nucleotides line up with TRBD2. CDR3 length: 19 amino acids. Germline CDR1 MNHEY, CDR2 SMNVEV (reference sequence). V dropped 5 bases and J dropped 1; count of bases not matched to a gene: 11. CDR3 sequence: CASSPRRTSGIMNTGELFF. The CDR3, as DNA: TGTGCCAGCAGTCCCCGACGGACTAGCGGGATTATGAACACCGGGGAGCTGTTTTTT.

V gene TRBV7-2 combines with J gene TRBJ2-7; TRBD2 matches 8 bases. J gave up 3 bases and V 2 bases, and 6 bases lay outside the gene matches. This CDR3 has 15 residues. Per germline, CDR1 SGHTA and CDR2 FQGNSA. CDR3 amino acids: CASSLKSLAVYEQYF. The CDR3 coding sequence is TGTGCCAGCAGCTTAAAATCACTAGCGGTCTACGAGCAGTACTTC.

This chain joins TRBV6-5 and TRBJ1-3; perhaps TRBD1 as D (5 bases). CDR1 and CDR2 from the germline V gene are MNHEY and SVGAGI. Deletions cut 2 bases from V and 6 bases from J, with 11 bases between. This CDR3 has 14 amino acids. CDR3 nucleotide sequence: TGTGCCAGCAGTTACATACAGGCCTCAAACACCATATATTTT. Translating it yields CASSYIQASNTIYF.

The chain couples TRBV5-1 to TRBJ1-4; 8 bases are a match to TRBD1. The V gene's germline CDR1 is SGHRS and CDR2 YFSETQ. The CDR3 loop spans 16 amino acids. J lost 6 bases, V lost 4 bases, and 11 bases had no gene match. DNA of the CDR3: TGCGCCAGCAGCCTGGAACCGGGACAGGAACATGAAAAACTGTTTTTT. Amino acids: CASSLEPGQEHEKLFF.

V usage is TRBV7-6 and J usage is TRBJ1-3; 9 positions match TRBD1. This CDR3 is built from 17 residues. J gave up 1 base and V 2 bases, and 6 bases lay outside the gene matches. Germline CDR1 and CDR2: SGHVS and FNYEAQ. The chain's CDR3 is CASSLRTGASSGNTIYF. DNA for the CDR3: TGTGCCAGCAGCTTAAGGACAGGGGCATCTTCTGGAAACACCATATATTTT.

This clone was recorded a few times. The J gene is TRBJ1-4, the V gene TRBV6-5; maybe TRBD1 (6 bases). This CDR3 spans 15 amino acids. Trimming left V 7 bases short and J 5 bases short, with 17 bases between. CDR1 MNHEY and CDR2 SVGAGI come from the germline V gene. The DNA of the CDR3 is TGTGCCAGCACCTCGAGGGGGGGGACGAATGAAAAACTGTTTTTT. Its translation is CASTSRGGTNEKLFF.

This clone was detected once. The CDR3: CASSQVYGQGYEQYF. For the CDR3, the DNA is TGCGCCAGCAGCCAAGTATACGGACAGGGCTACGAGCAGTACTTC. This chain joins TRBV4-3 and TRBJ2-7, with 8 bases lining up with TRBD1. The CDR3 has 15 residues. Germline assignment: CDR1 LGHNA and CDR2 YSLEER. Trimming cost V 1 base and J 3 bases; bases outside gene matches: 5.

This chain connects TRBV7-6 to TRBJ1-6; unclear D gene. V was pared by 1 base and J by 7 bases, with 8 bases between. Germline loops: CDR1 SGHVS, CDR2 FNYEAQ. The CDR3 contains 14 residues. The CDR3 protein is CASSLGAFNSPLHF. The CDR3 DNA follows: TGTGCCAGCAGCTTAGGGGCATTCAATTCACCCCTCCACTTT.

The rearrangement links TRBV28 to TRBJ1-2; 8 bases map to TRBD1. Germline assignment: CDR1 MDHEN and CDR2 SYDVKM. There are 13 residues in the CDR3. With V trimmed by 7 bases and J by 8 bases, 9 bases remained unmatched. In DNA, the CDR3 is TGTGCCAGCAACGAAATCAGGGGGCGCGGCTACACCTTC. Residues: CASNEIRGRGYTF.

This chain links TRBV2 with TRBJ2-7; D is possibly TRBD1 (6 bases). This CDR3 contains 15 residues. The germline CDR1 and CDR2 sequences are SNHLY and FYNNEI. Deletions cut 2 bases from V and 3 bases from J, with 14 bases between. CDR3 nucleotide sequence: TGTGCCAGCAGTGAAAGAACAGGGTCCATCTACGAGCAGTACTTC. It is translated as CASSERTGSIYEQYF. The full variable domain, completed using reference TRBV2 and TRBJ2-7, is EPEVTQTPSHQVTQMGQEVILRCVPISNHLYFYWYRQILGQKVEFLVSFYNNEISEKSEIFDDQFSVERPDGSNFTLKIRSTKLEDSAMYFCASSERTGSIYEQYFGPGTRLTVT.

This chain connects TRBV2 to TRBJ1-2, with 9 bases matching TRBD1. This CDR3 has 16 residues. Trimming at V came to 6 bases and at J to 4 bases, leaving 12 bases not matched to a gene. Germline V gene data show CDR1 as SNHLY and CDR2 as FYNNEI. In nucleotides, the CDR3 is TGTGCCAGCAGCCCGGGACAGGGCAGGCTAGGCTATGGCTACACCTTC. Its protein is CASSPGQGRLGYGYTF.

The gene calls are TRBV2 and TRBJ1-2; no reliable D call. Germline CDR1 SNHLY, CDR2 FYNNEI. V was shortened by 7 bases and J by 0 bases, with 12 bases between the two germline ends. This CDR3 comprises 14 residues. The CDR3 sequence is CASIYQAPNYGYTF. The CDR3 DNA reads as TGTGCCAGCATCTACCAGGCTCCTAACTATGGCTACACCTTC.

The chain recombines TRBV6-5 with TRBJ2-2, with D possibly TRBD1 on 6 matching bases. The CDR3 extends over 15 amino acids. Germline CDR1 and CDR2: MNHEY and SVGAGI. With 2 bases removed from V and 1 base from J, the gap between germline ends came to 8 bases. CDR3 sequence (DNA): TGTGCCAGCAGTTACGGGGGACAGAACACCGGGGAGCTGTTTTTT. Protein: CASSYGGQNTGELFF.

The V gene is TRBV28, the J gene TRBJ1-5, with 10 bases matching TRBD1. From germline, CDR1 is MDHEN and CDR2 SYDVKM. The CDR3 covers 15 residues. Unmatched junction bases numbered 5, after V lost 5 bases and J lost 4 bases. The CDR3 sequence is CASSQGDRGNQPQHF. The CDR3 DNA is TGTGCCAGCAGTCAGGGGGACAGGGGAAATCAGCCCCAGCATTTT. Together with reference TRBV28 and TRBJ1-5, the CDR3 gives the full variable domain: DVKVTQSSRYLVKRTGEKVFLECVQDMDHENMFWYRQDPGLGLRLIYFSYDVKMKEKGDIPEGYSVSREKKERFSLILESASTNQTSMYLCASSQGDRGNQPQHFGDGTRLSIL.

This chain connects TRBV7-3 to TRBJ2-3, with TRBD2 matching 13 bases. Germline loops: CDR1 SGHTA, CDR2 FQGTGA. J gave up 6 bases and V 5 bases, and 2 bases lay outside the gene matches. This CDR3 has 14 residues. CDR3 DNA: TGTGCCAGCAGCACGGGACTAGCGGGGGATACGCAGTATTTT. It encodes CASSTGLAGDTQYF.

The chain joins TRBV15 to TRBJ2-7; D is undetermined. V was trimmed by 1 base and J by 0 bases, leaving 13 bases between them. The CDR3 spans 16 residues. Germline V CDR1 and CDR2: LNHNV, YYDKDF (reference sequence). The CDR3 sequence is CATSRAGGASSYEQYF. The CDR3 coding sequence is TGTGCCACCAGCAGAGCTGGTGGAGCCAGCTCCTACGAGCAGTACTTC.

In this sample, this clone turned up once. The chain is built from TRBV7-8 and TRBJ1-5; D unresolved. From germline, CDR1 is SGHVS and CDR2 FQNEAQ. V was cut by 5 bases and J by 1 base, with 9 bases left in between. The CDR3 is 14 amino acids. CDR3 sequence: CASSLQASNQPQHF. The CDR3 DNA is TGTGCCAGCAGCCTCCAGGCAAGCAATCAGCCCCAGCATTTT.

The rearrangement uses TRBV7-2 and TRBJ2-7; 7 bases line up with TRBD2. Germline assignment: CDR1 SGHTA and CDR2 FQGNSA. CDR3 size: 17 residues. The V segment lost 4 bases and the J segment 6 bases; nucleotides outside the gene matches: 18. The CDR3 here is CASSSPLELAGAGEQYF. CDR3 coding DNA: TGTGCCAGCAGCTCACCCCTAGAGTTGGCGGGAGCGGGCGAGCAGTACTTC. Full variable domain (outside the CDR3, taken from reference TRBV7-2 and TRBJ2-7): GAGVSQSPSNKVTEKGKDVELRCDPISGHTALYWYRQSLGQGLEFLIYFQGNSAPDKSGLPSDRFSAERTGGSVSTLTIQRTQQEDSAVYLCASSSPLELAGAGEQYFGPGTRLTVT.